The sequence of this T cell receptor beta chain was determined in a study of blood T cell repertoires in COVID-19 (TCRdb year 2020). In terms of the full investigation: The collaborator samples originated in the United States, Italy and Spain and spanned the acute and convalescent phases of COVID-19. The prospective study material was composed of cDNA or gDNA derived from T cells, B-cell-depleted T cells, or PBMCs. Deeply sampled blood TCRbeta repertoires from subjects exposed to, actively infected with, or recovered from COVID-19 were included in the dataset. A freely available public database, intended as a resource for researchers studying the immune response to SARS-CoV-2, is where the repertoires were released. The samples were drawn from the first 160 participants of the ongoing ImmuneRACE study and from roughly 1,300 subjects provided by 6 global collaborators. Sample metadata almost always included a de-identified subject ID, COVID-19 status, age in years and sex. Where available, HLA class I and class II types were taken from metadata supplied by the sample provider and were not determined by assay-based typing.

General conclusions and limits of the study: The quantity of clinical and demographic metadata differed by source and by participant and was supplied without curation.

With respect to this clone: Which antigen it targets is not known. Base quality data are lacking; no much larger clone is found one base away.

TCRbeta CDR3 regions were amplified from genomic DNA by means of the immunoSEQ Assay, a bias-controlled multiplex PCR. The authors' analysis ran thus. Nucleated cell counts per sample were estimated from amplification of reference gene primers within the assay. To quantify the absolute abundance of each unique TCRbeta CDR3 rearrangement, sequence reads were collapsed and filtered. Productive Simpson clonality was computed per sample as the square root of Simpson's diversity index over productive rearrangements. What TCRdb holds here is the immuneACCESS table cut down to in-frame rearrangements. Part of the clones is not present; checked against another copy, under half of the missing clones reflect an unresolved V gene, and the others are unexplained. For V, J and clone size, that table is used; D and trimming come from the DNA. This sample is represented by approximately 10,000 clones; 70% to 75% of them were singletons. Of the sample, roughly 5.6% falls within the top ten clones.

At one collaborating source in Seattle, patients were enrolled during active infection and were followed longitudinally through the course of disease. The collaborating institutions used their own protocols to collect whole blood in K2EDTA tubes. For TCRbeta analysis, collaborators shipped samples as frozen whole blood, isolated PBMCs, or DNA extracted from either of those sample types. This TCR was sampled from a man between 60 and 75 years old with COVID-19, enrolled during active disease. The sequencing input was peripheral blood.

The nucleotide sequence reads as follows: TGCGCCAGCAGCAAGGGACAGGGGGCCTTCGGAAACACCATATATTTT. Translated, this is CASSKGQGAFGNTIYF. This sequence uses TRBV5-1 and TRBJ1-3; the central 12 bases match TRBD1. The CDR3, from cysteine to phenylalanine, totals 16 residues. Left in the record is the CDR3 DNA by itself, 48 bases read in frame from the first base. Relative to germline, V is missing 4 bases and J is missing 4 bases, with 6 bases of the junction outside any gene match. From a lookup of the germline V gene, CDR1 and CDR2 are SGHRS and YFSETQ. Supplemented by the reference TRBV5-1 and TRBJ1-3 proteins around the CDR3, the complete variable domain is KAGVTQTPRYLIKTRGQQVTLSCSPISGHRSVSWYQQTPGQGLQFLFEYFSETQRNKGNFPGRFSGRQFSNSRSEMNVSTLELGDSALYLCASSKGQGAFGNTIYFGEGSWLTVV.